The 5 T cell receptor beta chains below were found in one sample sequenced in a study of cytomegalovirus exposure and HLA in healthy donors. A multiplex PCR was run with 60 Vbeta primers and 13 Jbeta primers. Profiling relied on immunoSEQ multiplex PCR, and the TCRdb table lists in-frame clones only, not all of them. The sample lists around 200,000 clones; around 79% were seen once. The sequenced material came from PBMCs. The origin of the receptors is a woman between 18 and 30 years old in good health and CMV-seronegative.

The chain links TRBV11-2 to TRBJ1-1; no clear D gene. The V end lost 6 bases, the J end lost 4 bases, and 15 bases lay between the germline ends. The CDR3 sequence is 14 residues long. Germline-derived CDR1 and CDR2 are SGHAT and FQNNGV. CDR3 in amino acids: CASRVDHGGTEAFF. The CDR3 DNA follows: TGTGCCAGCAGGGTAGACCATGGAGGCACTGAAGCTTTCTTT.

This clone has a single count. The chain is built from TRBV2 and TRBJ1-3; D is uncertain. CDR3 length equals 14 residues. Trimming took 2 bases from V and 1 from J, leaving 6 bases between them. Germline CDR1 and CDR2: SNHLY and FYNNEI. The CDR3 region is CASSELSSGNTIYF. The CDR3 nucleotides are TGTGCCAGCAGTGAACTGAGTTCTGGAAACACCATATATTTT.

The chain combines TRBV28 with TRBJ2-7; possible D gene TRBD2, 6 bases. Germline V gene sequence: CDR1 MDHEN, CDR2 SYDVKM. The ends were cut back, 6 bases at V and 7 bases at J, with 13 bases in the middle. This CDR3 has 12 amino acids. The CDR3 loop reads CASSFPGGEQYF. As DNA, the CDR3 is TGTGCCAGCAGCTTCCCCGGGGGAGAGCAGTACTTC.

The chain recombines TRBV5-4 with TRBJ1-5; TRBD1 matches at 7 bases. This CDR3 is 17 amino acids long. The germline V gene has CDR1 SGHNT and CDR2 YYREEE (reference sequence). The V and J ends lost 0 bases and 3 bases, in that order; junction bases with no gene match: 9. The CDR3 protein is CASSLAPTGAVNQPQHF. For the CDR3, the DNA is TGTGCCAGCAGCTTGGCCCCCACAGGGGCGGTCAATCAGCCCCAGCATTTT.

This clone occurred once. The chain is built from TRBV30 and TRBJ1-4, with TRBD1 matching 8 bases. With V trimmed by 3 bases and J by 8 bases, 8 bases remained unmatched. The length of the CDR3 is 14 residues. From germline, CDR1 is GTSNPN and CDR2 SVGIG (reference sequence). This CDR3 reads CAWSADRGGEKLFF. CDR3 DNA sequence: TGTGCCTGGAGCGCCGACAGGGGAGGAGAAAAACTGTTTTTT.